This TCR beta chain was sequenced in a study of CD4 and CD8 cells across lung adenocarcinoma regions. Localized lung adenocarcinoma, a non-small cell lung cancer, affected the donors. The germline gives CDR1 DFQATT, CDR2 SNEGSKA (reference sequence). The CDR3 is made up of 13 amino acids. TCRdb re-called the PCR reads through MiXCR, storing one row per CDR3 protein. Here the sample spans roughly 20,000 distinct CDR3 sequences, 46% being singletons. This chain uses TRBV20-1 with TRBJ2-5; D might be TRBD1 or TRBD2, each matching 5 bases. The J call may be mistaken, given a closer DNA end match to TRBJ2-7. This clonotype was obtained from a male donor with lung adenocarcinoma. The CD4 and CD8 labels of this study may be unreliable. The specimen sequenced was CD4+ T cells from the margin of a lung tumor. CDR3 bases: TGCAGTGCTAGGGGGGACGAAACGGGCGAGCAGTACTTC. It yields the protein CSARGDETGEQYF.